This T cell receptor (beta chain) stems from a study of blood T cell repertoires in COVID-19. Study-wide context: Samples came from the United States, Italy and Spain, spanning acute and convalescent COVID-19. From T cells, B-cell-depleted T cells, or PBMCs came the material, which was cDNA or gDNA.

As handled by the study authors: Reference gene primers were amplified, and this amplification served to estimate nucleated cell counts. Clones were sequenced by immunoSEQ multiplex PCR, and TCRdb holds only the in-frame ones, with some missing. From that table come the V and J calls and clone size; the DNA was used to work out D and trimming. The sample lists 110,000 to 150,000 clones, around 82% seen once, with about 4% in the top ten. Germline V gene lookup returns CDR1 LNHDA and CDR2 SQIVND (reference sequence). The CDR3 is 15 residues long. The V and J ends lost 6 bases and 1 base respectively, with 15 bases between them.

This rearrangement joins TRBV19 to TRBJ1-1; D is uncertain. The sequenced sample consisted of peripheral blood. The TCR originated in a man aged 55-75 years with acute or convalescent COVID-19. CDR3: CASRAQGAGNTEAFF. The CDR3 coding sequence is TGTGCCAGTAGGGCCCAAGGAGCGGGGAACACTGAAGCTTTCTTT.